Sequencing of this T cell receptor beta chain was carried out in a study of shared clonotypes between healthy human individuals. The overall study: Three men and two women, aged 18 to 49, were donors.

CDR3 length: 15 residues. Trimming stripped 4 bases from V and 8 bases from J, with 18 bases between. CDR1 SGHRS and CDR2 YFSETQ come from the germline V gene. The genomic DNA of each subset was split evenly across several immunoSEQ plates. Using immunoSEQ multiplex PCR, the repertoire was profiled, and TCRdb retains in-frame clones only, with some absent. The table has about 490,000 clones, 81% seen once. The TCR comes from a woman aged 40 to 50 in good health. Some clones in this sample may be carry-over from other donors' samples. The specimen was PBMCs. The V and J genes are TRBV5-1 and TRBJ1-4, with a possible D match to TRBD1 (6 bases). The chain's CDR3 is CASSPGGGLGEKLFF. CDR3 in DNA: TGCGCCAGCAGCCCGGGTGGGGGGCTGGGAGAAAAACTGTTTTTT.